The 32 T cell receptor beta chains below come from one sample, sequenced in a study of T cells after posttransplantation cyclophosphamide (dated by TCRdb to the mid-2010s). The library was generated by the immunoSEQ multiplex PCR assay. TCRdb obtained this table from immuneACCESS and retained in-frame rearrangements with V and J assigned. These tables miss some clones; where compared with another copy, unresolved V genes account for less than half of the shortfall, and the remainder is unexplained. This sample has several thousand clones in its table, and 75% to 90% of those were observed once. Clones ranked in the top ten supply 1.6% of the sample. Material: memory CD4+ T cells sorted from PBMCs. These receptors all come from a woman aged 60-70 years in good health, CMV-negative, and a related stem cell transplant donor.

This clone was recorded a few times. V usage is TRBV25-1 and J usage is TRBJ2-7; possibly TRBD2 for D (5 bases). The CDR3 consists of 14 residues. The V gene's germline CDR1 is MGHDK and CDR2 SYGVNS. V was clipped by 4 bases and J by 0 bases, with 10 bases between them. Written as DNA, the CDR3 is TGTGCCAGCAGTGGCGGGCACACCTCCTACGAGCAGTACTTC. Encoded protein: CASSGGHTSYEQYF.

The gene calls are TRBV5-4 and TRBJ2-3, with a possible D match to TRBD2 (6 bases). CDR1 and CDR2 from the germline V gene are SGHNT and YYREEE (reference sequence). V lost 9 bases and J 2 bases, leaving 13 bases between the germline ends. This CDR3 region has 13 residues. The CDR3 coding sequence is TGTGCCACCCAACGGGGGTTCACAGATACGCAGTATTTT. Its protein is CATQRGFTDTQYF.

V gene TRBV30 combines with J gene TRBJ2-7, with 7 positions matching TRBD1. The length of the CDR3 is 11 residues. V was pared by 5 bases and J by 3 bases, with 1 base of the junction left unmatched. Looked up from germline, CDR1 is GTSNPN and CDR2 is SVGIG (reference sequence). This CDR3 is CAWDRVYEQYF. DNA of the CDR3: TGTGCCTGGGACAGGGTCTACGAGCAGTACTTC.

J is TRBJ1-2 and V is TRBV5-4; D possibly corresponds to TRBD1 (6 bases). The V gene lost 4 bases and the J gene lost 7 bases, with 14 bases spanning the gap. Looked up from germline, CDR1 is SGHNT and CDR2 is YYREEE (reference sequence). The CDR3 is made up of 13 amino acids. The CDR3 spells CASSADSYGGYTF. CDR3 nucleotide sequence: TGTGCCAGCAGCGCGGACAGCTATGGTGGCTACACCTTC.

V and J are TRBV7-2 and TRBJ2-1; TRBD2 agrees at 7 bases. Germline trimming cut 5 bases from V and 4 bases from J; bases unmatched to any gene: 20. Germline CDR1 is SGHTA and CDR2 is FQGNSA. The CDR3 totals 19 residues. This CDR3 reads CASSPGLGRLPTIYNEQFF. DNA of the CDR3: TGTGCCAGCAGCCCCGGTCTCGGGAGGCTTCCTACAATTTACAATGAGCAGTTCTTC.

The chain joins TRBV19 to TRBJ2-3; TRBD2 agrees at 7 bases. Germline CDR1 LNHDA, CDR2 SQIVND (reference sequence). This CDR3 is built from 13 residues. V lost 5 bases to trimming and J lost 6 bases; unmatched junction nucleotides: 5. The CDR3 sequence is CASSHTTSDTQYF. In DNA, the CDR3 is TGTGCCAGTAGTCACACGACTAGCGATACGCAGTATTTT.

This rearrangement joins TRBV10-3 to TRBJ1-5; a possible D gene is TRBD1 (6 bases). V lost 5 bases and J lost 3, with 14 bases in between. From germline, CDR1 is ENHRY and CDR2 SYGVKD. CDR3 length: 15 residues. The CDR3 DNA reads TGTGCCATCAGTAATGCCGGGACACCCAATCAGCCCCAGCATTTT. Its translation: CAISNAGTPNQPQHF.

The rearrangement links TRBV9 to TRBJ1-3, with D perhaps TRBD1 (6 bases). CDR3 length equals 19 residues. V shed 4 bases and J shed 4 bases, with 27 bases lying between them. Per germline, CDR1 SGDLS and CDR2 YYNGEE. CDR3 nucleotide sequence: TGTGCCAGCAGCAACCCAACAGGGCTTTCTCTATTGGGCGGAAACACCATATATTTT. Encoded protein: CASSNPTGLSLLGGNTIYF.

The V call is TRBV9, the J call TRBJ2-5, with D maybe TRBD2 (6 bases). Trimming left V 4 bases short and J 7 bases short, with 20 bases between. From germline, CDR1 is SGDLS and CDR2 YYNGEE. The CDR3 contains 15 residues. The CDR3 sequence: CASSRETGLRGTQYF. The CDR3 DNA reads as TGTGCCAGCAGCCGGGAGACGGGACTGAGGGGGACCCAGTACTTC.

The chain joins TRBV7-6 to TRBJ2-1; 8 bases agree with TRBD2. This CDR3 comprises 17 residues. Losses at the gene ends were 5 bases for V and 0 bases for J; bases not matched to a gene: 9. Germline CDR1 SGHVS, CDR2 FNYEAQ. CDR3 residues: CASSTGPAGVSYNEQFF. The CDR3 DNA follows: TGTGCCAGCAGCACTGGGCCAGCGGGGGTCTCCTACAATGAGCAGTTCTTC.

In its sample, this clone was seen once. The chain combines TRBV6-5 with TRBJ2-7; 11 bases agree with TRBD1. V lost 8 bases and J lost 4; bases outside the gene matches: 10. Germline CDR1 MNHEY, CDR2 SVGAGI. This CDR3 has 15 amino acids. CDR3 DNA: TGTGCCAGCTCACACACCGGGACAGGGGGGTACGAGCAGTACTTC. Residues: CASSHTGTGGYEQYF.

About this clone itself: Compared with germline, one end of the junction differs, possibly owing to a read error. The same CDR3 is also encoded by other DNA sequences in this sample. The rearrangement uses TRBV6-6 and TRBJ2-3; the D gene is possibly TRBD2 (7 bases). The CDR3 has 15 residues. The germline CDR1 and CDR2 sequences are MNHNY and SVGAGI (reference sequence). The CDR3 nucleotides are TGTGCCAGCAGTTACGGGGGGGGCAAAGCAGATACGCAGTACTTT. Encoded protein: CASSYGGGKADTQYF.

The chain combines TRBV2 with TRBJ1-6; TRBD1 aligns across 10 bases. Per the germline V gene, CDR1 is SNHLY and CDR2 is FYNNEI. The CDR3 is 14 residues long. V lost 7 bases, J lost 8 bases, and 5 bases stayed unmatched. The CDR3, as DNA: TGTGCCAGCACAGGGACAGGGGTCGATTCACCCCTCCACTTT. Amino acids: CASTGTGVDSPLHF.

The CDR3: CASSIVSGTSGGARNIQYF. The CDR3 region has the DNA TGTGCCAGTAGTATAGTCTCCGGGACTAGCGGGGGGGCCCGGAACATTCAGTACTTC. The V gene is TRBV19, the J gene TRBJ2-4; 16 nucleotides agree with TRBD2. Germline loops: CDR1 LNHDA, CDR2 SQIVND (reference sequence). Unmatched junction bases numbered 10, after V lost 1 base and J lost 7 bases. This CDR3 is built from 19 residues.

The rearrangement uses TRBV7-8 and TRBJ2-3, with 8 bases fitting TRBD1. The CDR3 has 14 amino acids. J lost 2 bases, V lost 6 bases, and 4 bases had no gene match. Germline values: CDR1 SGHVS, CDR2 FQNEAQ. CDR3 amino acids: CASRGQETTDTQYF. The CDR3 DNA reads as TGTGCCAGCAGGGGACAGGAGACCACAGATACGCAGTATTTT.

This clone appeared a single time. This chain joins TRBV27 and TRBJ2-2, with unresolved D. CDR3 size: 14 residues. Germline assignment: CDR1 MNHEY and CDR2 SMNVEV (reference sequence). Deletions cut 5 bases from V and 3 bases from J, with 10 bases between. For the CDR3, the DNA is TGTGCCAGCAGTCAAGACTGGGACACCGGGGAGCTGTTTTTT. It translates to CASSQDWDTGELFF.

Only one count was recorded for this clone. The gene calls are TRBV4-3 and TRBJ2-5; 7 bases align to TRBD2. This CDR3 has 15 amino acids. V gave up 0 bases and J gave up 5 bases; unmatched junction bases: 6. Per the germline V gene, CDR1 is LGHNA and CDR2 is YSLEER. CDR3 amino acids: CASSQDHGRRETQYF. The DNA for the CDR3 is TGCGCCAGCAGCCAAGATCACGGGAGGAGGGAGACCCAGTACTTC.

The V and J genes are TRBV2 and TRBJ2-1; 8 bases match TRBD1. The CDR3 length is 12 residues. V shed 5 bases and J 7 bases; nucleotides not matched to a gene: 1. In germline, CDR1 is SNHLY, CDR2 FYNNEI. The DNA for the CDR3 is TGTGCCAGCAGTACAGGGGGGAATGAGCAGTTCTTC. It encodes CASSTGGNEQFF.

This clone was seen more than once but under ten times. The chain is built from TRBV4-2 and TRBJ1-6; unclear D gene. The V end lost 0 bases, the J end lost 10 bases, and 13 bases lay between the germline ends. Germline assignment: CDR1 LGHNA and CDR2 YNFKEQ. This CDR3 has 15 amino acids. The CDR3 nucleotides read TGTGCCAGCAGCCAAGATATTGCCGCGGCCTCACCCCTCCACTTT. Translated: CASSQDIAAASPLHF.

The chain couples TRBV4-3 to TRBJ2-1, with D unresolved. The CDR3 spans 13 residues. Germline V CDR1 and CDR2: LGHNA, YSLEER. Trimming shortened V by 1 base and J by 10 bases, and 11 bases separated the two germline ends. The CDR3 coding sequence is TGCGCCAGCAGCCAAGTCTGGGCCCTCGAGCAGTTCTTC. It is translated as CASSQVWALEQFF.

The chain links TRBV5-1 to TRBJ2-1; the match to TRBD1 covers 11 bases. Germline CDR1 is SGHRS and CDR2 is YFSETQ. The CDR3 is 16 residues long. The junction had 2 bases not matched to a gene; V was cut back by 0 bases and J by 3 bases. CDR3 region: CASSLGTGGNYNEQFF. CDR3 DNA sequence: TGCGCCAGCAGCTTGGGGACAGGGGGCAACTACAATGAGCAGTTCTTC.

The V and J genes are TRBV30 and TRBJ2-1; D remains ambiguous. CDR3 size: 10 residues. CDR1 and CDR2 (germline): GTSNPN, SVGIG (reference sequence). V lost 7 bases to trimming and J lost 7 bases, with 8 bases between them. CDR3 coding DNA: TGTGCCTTGCGCTTAAATGAGCAGTTCTTC. As protein: CALRLNEQFF.

This chain uses TRBV29-1 with TRBJ2-7; D perhaps matches TRBD1 (5 bases). This CDR3 region has 11 residues. V gave up 4 bases and J gave up 3 bases, with 7 bases separating them. CDR1 is SQVTM and CDR2 is ANQGSEA in the germline V gene. The CDR3 DNA reads as TGCAGCGTTGTTCAGGGCTACGAGCAGTACGTC. The encoded protein is CSVVQGYEQYV.

The chain joins TRBV19 to TRBJ1-2; TRBD1 matches at 12 bases. Germline-derived CDR1 and CDR2 are LNHDA and SQIVND (reference sequence). The CDR3 length is 14 residues. Trimming at V came to 6 bases and at J to 7 bases, leaving 6 bases not matched to a gene. The CDR3 sequence is CASRMGQGARGYTF. The CDR3 coding sequence is TGTGCCAGTAGGATGGGACAGGGGGCGCGTGGCTACACCTTC.

The chain is built from TRBV9 and TRBJ1-3; D is possibly TRBD1 (5 bases). CDR3 length: 13 amino acids. Trimming took 4 bases from V and 4 from J, leaving 9 bases between them. CDR1 SGDLS and CDR2 YYNGEE come from the germline V gene. The CDR3 nucleotides are TGTGCCAGCAGCCCCCAGGGAGGAAACACCATATATTTT. Its protein product is CASSPQGGNTIYF.

The chain recombines TRBV7-3 with TRBJ1-5, with 8 bases that match TRBD1. There are 18 residues in the CDR3. Germline CDR1 SGHTA, CDR2 FQGTGA. The V segment lost 4 bases and the J segment 2 bases; nucleotides outside the gene matches: 13. CDR3 protein: CASSSGQGKARGNQPQHF. DNA for the CDR3: TGTGCCAGCAGCTCCGGACAGGGTAAGGCCCGGGGCAATCAGCCCCAGCATTTT.

Note on this clone: This sample also contains other DNA sequences that code for the same CDR3. This sequence joins TRBV6-1 and TRBJ1-6; D remains unclear. Germline V lookup: CDR1 MNHNS, CDR2 SASEGT. V was shortened by 4 bases and J by 8 bases, with 12 bases between the two germline ends. This CDR3 has 14 residues. CDR3 nucleotides: TGTGCCAGCAGTGGGGCGAGAGCGGATTCACCCCTCCACTTT. This encodes CASSGARADSPLHF.

In the case of this clone: Other nucleotide sequences in the sample specify the same CDR3. This chain links TRBV6-6 with TRBJ1-6, with D unclear. Trimming shortened V by 5 bases and J by 3 bases, and 8 bases separated the two germline ends. The CDR3 is 14 amino acids. Germline loops: CDR1 MNHNY, CDR2 SVGAGI (reference sequence). This CDR3 reads CASSVTVYNSPLHF. The CDR3 coding sequence is TGTGCCAGCAGTGTTACAGTCTATAATTCACCCCTCCACTTT.

The chain employs TRBV7-2 and TRBJ1-2; perhaps TRBD1 as D (6 bases). This CDR3 comprises 15 residues. Germline lookup yields CDR1 SGHTA and CDR2 FQGNSA. Between the trimmed V and J ends, which lost 4 bases and 6 bases, there was a span of 18 bases. CDR3 DNA sequence: TGTGCCAGCAGCTCCGTTTTAAGGGGGATTCATGGCTACACCTTC. It is translated as CASSSVLRGIHGYTF.

V and J are TRBV29-1 and TRBJ2-1; tentatively, D is TRBD1 (6 bases). CDR3 length: 15 amino acids. The V and J ends lost 0 bases and 9 bases respectively, with 18 bases between them. The germline V gene has CDR1 SQVTM and CDR2 ANQGSEA. The CDR3 spells CSVEDHHRAGSEQFF. Written as DNA, the CDR3 is TGCAGCGTTGAAGATCACCACAGGGCTGGTAGTGAGCAGTTCTTC.

The rearrangement joins TRBV19 to TRBJ1-5, with unresolved D. This CDR3 contains 13 residues. The germline gives CDR1 LNHDA, CDR2 SQIVND (reference sequence). Trimming pared 6 bases from V and 5 bases from J, leaving 11 bases between. CDR3 loop: CASSDFADQPQHF. The CDR3 coding sequence is TGTGCCAGTAGCGACTTCGCGGATCAGCCCCAGCATTTT. The full variable domain, with the rest looked up from reference TRBV19 and TRBJ1-5, is DGGITQSPKYLFRKEGQNVTLSCEQNLNHDAMYWYRQDPGQGLRLIYYSQIVNDFQKGDIAEGYSVSREKKESFPLTVTSAQKNPTAFYLCASSDFADQPQHFGDGTRLSIL.

This rearrangement joins TRBV7-2 to TRBJ2-7; the match to TRBD2 covers 14 bases. V lost 5 bases to trimming and J lost 6 bases; unmatched junction nucleotides: 6. Germline CDR1 SGHTA, CDR2 FQGNSA. The CDR3 is 15 residues long. The DNA of the CDR3 is TGTGCCAGCAGCCGGGGACTAGCGGGAGACCCCGAGCAGTACTTC. Protein: CASSRGLAGDPEQYF.